This T cell receptor beta chain comes out of a study of T cell repertoires in cytomegalovirus infection. The wider study: In the study, CMV epitopes included recently identified HLA-C-restricted and well-studied HLA-B-restricted ones.

The CDR3 sequence is 15 residues long. V lost 5 bases, J lost 2 bases, and 16 bases lay in between. Looked up from germline, CDR1 is MNHNY and CDR2 is SVGAGI (reference sequence). As regards this clonotype: Its cognate antigen is unknown.

TCRdb used MiXCR to reprocess the reads, holding one entry per CDR3 protein. Among approximately 1,000,000 distinct CDR3 sequences listed, approximately 32% were seen once. The chain recombines TRBV6-6 with TRBJ2-7, with D perhaps TRBD1 (6 bases). The TCR comes from a human donor in good health (CMV status not recorded). Some clones in this sample may be carry-over from other donors' samples. Here the sequenced sample was cultured CD8+ T cells from PBMCs, taken from culture after CMV antigen stimulation. The CDR3: CASSGGPGATYEQYF. CDR3 coding DNA: TGTGCCAGCAGTGGAGGCCCAGGGGCCACCTACGAGCAGTACTTC.